This record covers a single T cell receptor (beta chain). The data are from a study of siplizumab effects on memory and regulatory T cells. Sequencing used immunoSEQ multiplex PCR; TCRdb keeps in-frame clones, though not all of them. The profile shows about 100,000 clones, 80% to 95% of them singletons. CDR3 length equals 12 residues. Germline CDR1 reads KGHSH; CDR2 reads LQKENI. The germline V and J ends were trimmed by 8 bases and 4 bases, with 9 bases remaining between them. Sequenced sample: CD4+ T cells sorted from blood. V usage is TRBV18 and J usage is TRBJ1-5; no clear D. This receptor was identified in a human donor in good health. CDR3: CASQTTNQPQHF. For the CDR3, the DNA is TGTGCCAGCCAAACGACTAATCAGCCCCAGCATTTT.